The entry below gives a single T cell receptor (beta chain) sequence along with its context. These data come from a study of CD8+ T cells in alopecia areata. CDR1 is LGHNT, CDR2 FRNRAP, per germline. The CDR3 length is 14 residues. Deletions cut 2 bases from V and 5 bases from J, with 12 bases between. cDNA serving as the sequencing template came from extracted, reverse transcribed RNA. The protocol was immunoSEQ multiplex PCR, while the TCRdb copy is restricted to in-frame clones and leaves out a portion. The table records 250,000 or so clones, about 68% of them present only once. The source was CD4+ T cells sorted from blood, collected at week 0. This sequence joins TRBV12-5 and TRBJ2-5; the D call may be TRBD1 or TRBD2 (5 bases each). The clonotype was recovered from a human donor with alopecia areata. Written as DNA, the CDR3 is TGTGCTAGTGGTTTGAACCGGGGACCGGAGACCCAGTACTTC. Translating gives CASGLNRGPETQYF.